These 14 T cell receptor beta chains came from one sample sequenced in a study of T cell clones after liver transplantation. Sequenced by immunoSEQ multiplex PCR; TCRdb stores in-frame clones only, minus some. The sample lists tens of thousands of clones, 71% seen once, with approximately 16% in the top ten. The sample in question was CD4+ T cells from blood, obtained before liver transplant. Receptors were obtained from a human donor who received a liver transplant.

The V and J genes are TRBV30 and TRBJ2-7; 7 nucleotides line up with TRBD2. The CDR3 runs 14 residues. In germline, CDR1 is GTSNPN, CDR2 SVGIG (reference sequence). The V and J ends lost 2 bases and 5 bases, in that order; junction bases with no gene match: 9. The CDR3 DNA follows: TGTGCCTGGAGTCTAATAGCGGGCGGGAACGAGCAGTACTTC. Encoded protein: CAWSLIAGGNEQYF.

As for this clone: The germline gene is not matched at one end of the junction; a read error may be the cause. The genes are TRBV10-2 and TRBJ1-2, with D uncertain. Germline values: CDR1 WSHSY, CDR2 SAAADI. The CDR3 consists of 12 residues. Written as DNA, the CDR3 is TGCGCCAGCAGTGAGGACTACTCCTCCTCTATTTTC. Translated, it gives CASSEDYSSSIF.

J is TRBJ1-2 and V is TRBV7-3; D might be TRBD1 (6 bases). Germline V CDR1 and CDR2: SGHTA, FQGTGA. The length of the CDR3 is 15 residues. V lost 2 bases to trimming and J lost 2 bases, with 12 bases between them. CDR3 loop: CASSLGPGDNYGYTF. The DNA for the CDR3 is TGTGCCAGCAGCTTAGGGCCAGGGGACAACTATGGCTACACCTTC.

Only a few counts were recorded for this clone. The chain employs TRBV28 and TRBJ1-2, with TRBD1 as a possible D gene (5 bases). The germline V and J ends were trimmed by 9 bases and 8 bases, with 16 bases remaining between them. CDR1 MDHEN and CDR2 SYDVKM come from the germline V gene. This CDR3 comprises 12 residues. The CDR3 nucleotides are TGTGCCAGTCGGGCAGGGCCGGCGGGCTACACCTTC. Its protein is CASRAGPAGYTF.

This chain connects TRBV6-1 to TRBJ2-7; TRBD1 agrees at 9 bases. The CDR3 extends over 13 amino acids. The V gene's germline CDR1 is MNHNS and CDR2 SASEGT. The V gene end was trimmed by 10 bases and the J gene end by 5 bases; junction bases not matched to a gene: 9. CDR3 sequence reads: CATWTGALHEQYF. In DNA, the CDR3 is TGTGCCACCTGGACAGGGGCTTTACACGAGCAGTACTTC.

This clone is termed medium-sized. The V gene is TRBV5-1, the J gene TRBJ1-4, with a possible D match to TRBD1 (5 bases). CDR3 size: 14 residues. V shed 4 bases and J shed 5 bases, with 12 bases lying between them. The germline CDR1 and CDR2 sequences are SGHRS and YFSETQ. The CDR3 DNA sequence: TGCGCCAGCAGCCTCGACAGCAGCAATGAAAAACTGTTTTTT. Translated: CASSLDSSNEKLFF.

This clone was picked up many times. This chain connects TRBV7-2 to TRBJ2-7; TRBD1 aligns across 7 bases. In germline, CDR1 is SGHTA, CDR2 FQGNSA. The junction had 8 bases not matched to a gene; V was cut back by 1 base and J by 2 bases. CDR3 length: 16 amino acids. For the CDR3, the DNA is TGTGCCAGCAGCTTAGTGACAGGGATAAGCACCTACGAGCAGTACTTC. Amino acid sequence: CASSLVTGISTYEQYF.

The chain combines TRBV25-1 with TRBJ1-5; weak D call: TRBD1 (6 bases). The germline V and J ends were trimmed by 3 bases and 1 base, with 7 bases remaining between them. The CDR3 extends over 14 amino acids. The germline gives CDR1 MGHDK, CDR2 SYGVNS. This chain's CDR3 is CASSDRGSNQPQHF. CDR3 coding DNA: TGTGCCAGCAGTGACAGGGGCAGCAATCAGCCCCAGCATTTT. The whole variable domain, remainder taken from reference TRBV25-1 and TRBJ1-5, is EADIYQTPRYLVIGTGKKITLECSQTMGHDKMYWYQQDPGMELHLIHYSYGVNSTEKGDLSSESTVSRIRTEHFPLTLESARPSHTSQYLCASSDRGSNQPQHFGDGTRLSIL.

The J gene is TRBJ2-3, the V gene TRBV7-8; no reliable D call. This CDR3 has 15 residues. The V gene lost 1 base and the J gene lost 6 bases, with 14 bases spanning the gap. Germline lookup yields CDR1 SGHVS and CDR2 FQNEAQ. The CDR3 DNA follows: TGTGCCAGCAGCTTAGACTGGTCTAGTAAGGATACGCAGTATTTT. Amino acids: CASSLDWSSKDTQYF.

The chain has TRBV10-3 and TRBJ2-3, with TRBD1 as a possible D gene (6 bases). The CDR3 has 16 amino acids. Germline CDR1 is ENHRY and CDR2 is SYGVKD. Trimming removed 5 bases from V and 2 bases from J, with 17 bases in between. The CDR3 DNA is TGTGCCATCAGTCGCCAGGACAGCGTCCTCACAGATACGCAGTATTTT. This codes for CAISRQDSVLTDTQYF.

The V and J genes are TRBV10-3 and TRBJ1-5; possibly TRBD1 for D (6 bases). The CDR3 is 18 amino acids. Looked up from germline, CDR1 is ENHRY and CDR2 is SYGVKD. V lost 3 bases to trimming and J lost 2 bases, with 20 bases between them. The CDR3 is CAISDSKRGGEGNQPQHF. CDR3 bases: TGTGCCATCAGTGACTCCAAGCGGGGGGGCGAAGGCAATCAGCCCCAGCATTTT.

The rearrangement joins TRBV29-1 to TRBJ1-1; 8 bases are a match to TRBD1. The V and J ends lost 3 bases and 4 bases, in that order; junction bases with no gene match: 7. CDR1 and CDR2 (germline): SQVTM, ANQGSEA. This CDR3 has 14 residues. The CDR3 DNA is TGCAGCGTTGATCTTTCGACAGGGGCCACTGAAGCTTTCTTT. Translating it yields CSVDLSTGATEAFF.

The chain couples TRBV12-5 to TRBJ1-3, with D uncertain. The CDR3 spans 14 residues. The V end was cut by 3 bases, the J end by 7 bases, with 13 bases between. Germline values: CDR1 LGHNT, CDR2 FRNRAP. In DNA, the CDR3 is TGTGCTAGTGGTTTTCATCAGAATTGTAACACCATATATTTT. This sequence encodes CASGFHQNCNTIYF.

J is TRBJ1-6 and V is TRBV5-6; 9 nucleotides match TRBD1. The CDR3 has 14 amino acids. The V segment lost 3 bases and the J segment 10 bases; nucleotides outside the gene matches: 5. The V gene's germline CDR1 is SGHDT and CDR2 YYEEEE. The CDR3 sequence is CASSWGQGSSPLHF. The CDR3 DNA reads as TGTGCCAGCAGCTGGGGACAGGGTAGCTCACCCCTCCACTTT.